Listed below are T cell receptor beta chains from one sample, sequenced in a study of vaccination and CD4 T cells after COVID-19. One entry per CDR3 protein results from TCRdb running MiXCR on the PCR reads. The sample carries about 20,000 distinct CDR3 sequences, roughly 50% recorded once. Their target antigens are unknown. The sequenced sample was CD4+ T cells from blood, cultured in vitro. The receptors shown here come from a human donor who had recovered from COVID-19. CDR3s include the opening cysteine and the closing phenylalanine or tryptophan. The D gene is left open where the match is weak. Rows give clone size only sometimes, using once, few, many, or a class for an expanded clone.

j_gene | d_gene | v_gene | abundance | CDR3nt | CDR3aa
TRBJ2-1 | . | TRBV15 | . | TGTGCCACCAGCGTAGCGTTGTACAATGAGCAGTTCTTC | CATSVALYNEQFF
TRBJ2-1 | TRBD1 | TRBV20-1 | few | TGCAGTGCTTCCCGGCCCCAGGGGGCCGGCAATGAGCAGTTCTTC | CSASRPQGAGNEQFF
TRBJ2-3 | TRBD1 | TRBV19 | . | TGTGCCAGTAGTATCTCCGGGACAGGTAGAATGGATACGCAGTATTTT | CASSISGTGRMDTQYF
TRBJ2-5 | . | TRBV18 | . | TGTGCCAGCTCAGTGTACCAAGAGACCCAGTACTTC | CASSVYQETQYF
TRBJ1-6 | . | TRBV20-1 | . | TGCAGTGCTAGGGGGTCCCACAACGATAATTCACCCCTCCACTTT | CSARGSHNDNSPLHF
TRBJ1-2 | TRBD1 | TRBV6-2/TRBV6-3 | few | TGTGCCAGCAGTCCCGGGACAGCGGTGCGCTACACCTTC | CASSPGTAVRYTF
TRBJ2-7 | . | TRBV7-2 | few | TGTGCCAGCAGCTTAGTGAGGAACTACGAGCAGTACTTC | CASSLVRNYEQYF
TRBJ2-3 | . | TRBV6-1 | . | TGTGCCAGCACTCTACCCGGCACAGATACGCAGTATTTT | CASTLPGTDTQYF
TRBJ2-3 | . | TRBV20-1 | . | TGCAGTGCCCCGGGGCGGCTCGGAGATACGCAGTATTTT | CSAPGRLGDTQYF
TRBJ2-7 | . | TRBV28 | . | TGTGCCAGCAGTTTACGGGACTGGGTCTCCTACGAGCAGTACTTC | CASSLRDWVSYEQYF
TRBJ1-1 | TRBD1 | TRBV15 | few | TGTGCCACCAGCAGGGGCACAGGGGCGAACACTGAAGCTTTCTTT | CATSRGTGANTEAFF
TRBJ2-7 | TRBD1 | TRBV11-2 | . | TGTGCCAGCAGCTACGACAGGGGGCCCTACGAGCAGTACTTC | CASSYDRGPYEQYF
TRBJ2-3 | TRBD2 | TRBV7-9 | few | TGTGCCAGCAGCATACCGGGACTAGCGGGAGCACATACGCAGTATTTT | CASSIPGLAGAHTQYF
TRBJ2-3 | TRBD2 | TRBV6-1 | few | TGTGCCAGCAGTGCGGGGACTAGCGCCCACACAGATACGCAGTATTTT | CASSAGTSAHTDTQYF
TRBJ2-1 | . | TRBV12-3/TRBV12-4 | . | TGTGCCAGCAGTTTTTTGCTAGTACGGAATGAGCAGTTCTTC | CASSFLLVRNEQFF
TRBJ2-3 | TRBD2 | TRBV20-1 | few | TGCAGTGCTCCCTCCCTCCTAGCGGGGCCATCAGATACGCAGTATTTT | CSAPSLLAGPSDTQYF
TRBJ1-6 | TRBD1 | TRBV28 | few | TGTGCCAGCAGTTCAGGTGGGACAGGGGATTCACCCCTCCACTTT | CASSSGGTGDSPLHF
TRBJ2-1 | . | TRBV28 | once | TGTGCCAGTCGTTTGGGGTGGAATGAGCAGTTCTTC | CASRLGWNEQFF
TRBJ1-2 | . | TRBV7-9 | . | TGCGCCAGCAGCTTGGTGATCTCGGGCGTGAGGGGCTACACCTTC | CASSLVISGVRGYTF
TRBJ2-3 | TRBD1 | TRBV5-4 | . | TGTGCCAGCAGCTCCACAGGGGGCTCGGCGGGTACGCAGTATTTT | CASSSTGGSAGTQYF
TRBJ2-3 | . | TRBV9 | . | TGTGCCAGCAGCGTAAGGGAGAGTTCCGGCACAGATACGCAGTATTTT | CASSVRESSGTDTQYF
TRBJ1-1 | . | TRBV20-1 | few | TGCAGTGCCGGGACTGGGGATGTCACTGAAGCTTTCTTT | CSAGTGDVTEAFF
TRBJ1-5 | . | TRBV21-1 | . | TGTGCCAGCAGCAAATACCTCGCATTAGGGGCGGGAGGCAATCAGCCCCAGCATTTT | CASSKYLALGAGGNQPQHF
TRBJ2-7 | . | TRBV6-1 | . | TGTGCCAGCAGTGAAACCCCGCAGGGACTCTCCTACGAGCAGTACTTC | CASSETPQGLSYEQYF
TRBJ2-3 | . | TRBV11-1 | . | TGTGCCAGCAGCTTGGAAGGGACAGATACGCAGTATTTT | CASSLEGTDTQYF
TRBJ2-7 | . | TRBV28 | . | TGTGCCAGCCATGGGACCAACTCCTACGAGCAGTACTTC | CASHGTNSYEQYF
TRBJ2-1 | TRBD2 | TRBV5-1 | . | TGCGCCAGCAGAATTGGAGGGACTAGCGGCCCACTTGAGCAGTTCTTC | CASRIGGTSGPLEQFF